This note documents a single T cell receptor beta chain sequence. The CDR3 covers 13 residues. Between the trimmed V and J ends, which lost 2 bases and 4 bases, there was a span of 8 bases. CDR1 is MNHNY and CDR2 is SVGAGI in the germline V gene (reference sequence). These data belong to a study of shared clonotypes between healthy human individuals. Study context: Ranging from 18 to 49 in age, donors were two women and a few men.

TCRdb keeps only in-frame clones here, not all; method: immunoSEQ multiplex PCR. The sample lists fewer than 2.5 million clones, roughly 93% seen once, with about 0.34% in the top ten. The sequence was obtained from a man between 18 and 35 years old in good health. Some clones in this sample may be carry-over from other donors' samples. V usage is TRBV6-6 and J usage is TRBJ1-1; D gene ambiguous. The source material was naive CD4+ T cells from PBMCs. The sample's subset: CD45RA+ positively selected. The CDR3 is CASSYQVGTEAFF. In DNA, the CDR3 is TGTGCCAGCAGTTACCAGGTGGGCACTGAAGCTTTCTTT.